This T cell receptor (beta chain) was identified in a study of T cell responses to AZD1222 COVID-19 vaccine. Study results and limitations: Dominant at 160-218 and 743-854, vaccine-associated CD4 TCRs also spanned spike. Donor demographics were predominantly white British with a female majority; clonal diversity may be underestimated.

The repertoire was sequenced with immunoSEQ multiplex PCR; TCRdb's copy has only in-frame clones and lacks some. The profile shows more than 110,000 clones, under 95% of them singletons. About this clone: The antigen remains unidentified.

This CDR3 contains 13 residues. V was shortened by 6 bases and J by 0 bases, with 10 bases between the two germline ends. Germline loops: CDR1 SQVTM, CDR2 ANQGSEA. The sequence was obtained from an adult in good health. The chain employs TRBV29-1 and TRBJ2-3, with D hard to call. Sequenced here: peripheral blood, sampled on day 0 of AZD1222 vaccination. The CDR3 DNA is TGCAGCGTGGGGAAGAGAAGCACAGATACGCAGTATTTT. Protein: CSVGKRSTDTQYF.